These T cell receptor beta chains were read from a single sample in a study of shared clonotypes between healthy human individuals. Repertoires were generated with immunoSEQ multiplex PCR, while TCRdb's copy carries only in-frame clones and drops some. Among roughly 2 million clones listed, approximately 94% were seen once. Sequencing was carried out using naive CD8+ T cells sorted from blood. These receptors originate from a man between 18 and 35 years old in good health. CDR3s include the opening cysteine and the closing phenylalanine or tryptophan. Fields, in order: V gene, clone size, D gene, J gene, CDR3 protein, CDR3 DNA. The D gene is left open where the match is weak. Rows give clone size only sometimes, using once, few, many, or a class for an expanded clone.

V gene: TRBV14; clone size: few; D gene: .; J gene: TRBJ1-5; CDR3 protein: CASSTQPGYQPQHF; CDR3 DNA: TGTGCCAGCAGCACTCAACCGGGGTATCAGCCCCAGCATTTT
V gene: TRBV6-6; clone size: .; D gene: .; J gene: TRBJ1-1; CDR3 protein: CASRGQPNTEAFF; CDR3 DNA: TGTGCCAGCAGAGGACAGCCGAACACTGAAGCTTTCTTT
V gene: TRBV10-3; clone size: .; D gene: TRBD1; J gene: TRBJ2-6; CDR3 protein: CAIRPDPGTGGNGANVLTF; CDR3 DNA: TGTGCCATCAGGCCCGACCCCGGGACAGGGGGGAATGGGGCCAACGTCCTGACTTTC
V gene: TRBV7-9; clone size: .; D gene: .; J gene: TRBJ2-5; CDR3 protein: CASSSVTLETQYF; CDR3 DNA: TGTGCCAGCAGCTCGGTGACTCTGGAGACCCAGTACTTC
V gene: TRBV27; clone size: .; D gene: TRBD1; J gene: TRBJ2-7; CDR3 protein: CASSLGTDLYEQYF; CDR3 DNA: TGTGCCAGCAGTTTGGGGACAGACTTATACGAGCAGTACTTC
V gene: TRBV7-9; clone size: .; D gene: .; J gene: TRBJ1-1; CDR3 protein: CASSLGVAAFF; CDR3 DNA: TGTGCCAGCAGCTTAGGGGTTGCGGCTTTCTTT
V gene: TRBV5-4; clone size: .; D gene: .; J gene: TRBJ2-5; CDR3 protein: CASSLRGFQETQYF; CDR3 DNA: TGTGCCAGCAGCTTGAGAGGGTTCCAAGAGACCCAGTACTTC
V gene: TRBV9; clone size: .; D gene: .; J gene: TRBJ2-1; CDR3 protein: CASSRTTNNEQFF; CDR3 DNA: TGTGCCAGCAGCAGGACTACCAACAATGAGCAGTTCTTC
V gene: TRBV27; clone size: once; D gene: TRBD1; J gene: TRBJ2-7; CDR3 protein: CASSLGTADYEQYF; CDR3 DNA: TGTGCCAGCAGTCTCGGGACAGCTGATTACGAGCAGTACTTC
V gene: TRBV5-3; clone size: .; D gene: .; J gene: TRBJ1-5; CDR3 protein: CARMVWRERNQPQHF; CDR3 DNA: TGTGCCAGAATGGTGTGGAGGGAACGCAATCAGCCCCAGCATTTT
V gene: TRBV7-6; clone size: .; D gene: TRBD1; J gene: TRBJ1-4; CDR3 protein: CASSLGVTGLEYEKLFF; CDR3 DNA: TGTGCCAGCAGCTTAGGGGTGACAGGGTTGGAGTATGAAAAACTGTTTTTT
V gene: TRBV30; clone size: .; D gene: .; J gene: TRBJ1-5; CDR3 protein: CAWSVSRDQPQHF; CDR3 DNA: TGTGCCTGGAGTGTTTCCAGAGATCAGCCCCAGCATTTT
V gene: TRBV5-3; clone size: .; D gene: .; J gene: TRBJ1-4; CDR3 protein: CARSLPRIDEKLFF; CDR3 DNA: TGTGCCAGAAGCTTGCCAAGAATAGATGAAAAACTGTTTTTT
V gene: TRBV5-6; clone size: .; D gene: .; J gene: TRBJ2-1; CDR3 protein: CASSADSPNEQFF; CDR3 DNA: TGTGCCAGCAGCGCGGACAGTCCCAATGAGCAGTTCTTC
V gene: TRBV9; clone size: .; D gene: TRBD1; J gene: TRBJ1-1; CDR3 protein: CASSVVGGQTEAFF; CDR3 DNA: TGTGCCAGCAGCGTAGTAGGGGGACAGACTGAAGCTTTCTTT
V gene: TRBV4-3; clone size: once; D gene: TRBD1; J gene: TRBJ1-5; CDR3 protein: CASSQDLRDRVWRQPQHF; CDR3 DNA: TGCGCCAGCAGCCAAGATCTCCGGGACAGGGTTTGGAGGCAGCCCCAGCATTTT
V gene: TRBV11-2; clone size: once; D gene: .; J gene: TRBJ2-7; CDR3 protein: CASSFGIPYEQYF; CDR3 DNA: TGTGCCAGCAGCTTCGGGATCCCCTACGAGCAGTACTTC
V gene: TRBV5-4; clone size: .; D gene: .; J gene: TRBJ2-7; CDR3 protein: CASSHGRDYEQYF; CDR3 DNA: TGTGCCAGCAGCCACGGGCGGGACTACGAGCAGTACTTC
V gene: TRBV15; clone size: .; D gene: TRBD1; J gene: TRBJ1-4; CDR3 protein: CATSTPGGGEKLFF; CDR3 DNA: TGTGCCACCAGCACCCCAGGGGGCGGTGAAAAACTGTTTTTT
V gene: TRBV7-2; clone size: .; D gene: TRBD1; J gene: TRBJ2-5; CDR3 protein: CASSLASGRTGRQYF; CDR3 DNA: TGTGCCAGCAGCTTAGCGTCGGGAAGGACAGGCCGCCAGTACTTC
V gene: TRBV7-6; clone size: .; D gene: .; J gene: TRBJ1-5; CDR3 protein: CASSLGGSQPQHF; CDR3 DNA: TGTGCCAGCAGCTTAGGAGGCAGCCAGCCCCAGCATTTT
V gene: TRBV7-7; clone size: .; D gene: .; J gene: TRBJ2-4; CDR3 protein: CASSLGQGFDIQYF; CDR3 DNA: TGTGCTAGCAGCTTGGGGCAGGGTTTCGACATTCAGTACTTC